These 21 T cell receptor beta chains were sequenced from one sample in a study of blood T cell repertoires in COVID-19. This table comes from immunoSEQ multiplex PCR, and its TCRdb copy is limited to in-frame clones, with some not included. Of 220,000 or so clones in the sample, more than 65% are singletons; the top ten hold 3%. Sequencing was done on a sample of peripheral blood. All receptors derive from a young woman who had recovered from COVID-19.

This chain links TRBV6-5 with TRBJ2-7, with 7 bases lining up with TRBD1. The junction had 11 bases not matched to a gene; V was cut back by 6 bases and J by 6 bases. CDR3 length equals 14 residues. The germline V gene has CDR1 MNHEY and CDR2 SVGAGI. CDR3 nucleotides: TGTGCCAGCAGCCTAGACAGGGTAGGGCTCGAGCAGTACTTC. It is translated as CASSLDRVGLEQYF.

The CDR3 DNA is TGTGCCAGCAGCTTAGTAGGGGTGAGCACTGAAGCTTTCTTT. This codes for CASSLVGVSTEAFF. This chain connects TRBV7-8 to TRBJ1-1, with TRBD1 as a possible D gene (5 bases). The CDR3 runs 14 residues. Looked up from germline, CDR1 is SGHVS and CDR2 is FQNEAQ. V was cut by 1 base and J by 4 bases, with 10 bases left in between.

This chain joins TRBV7-3 and TRBJ2-1; D not resolved. CDR1 and CDR2 (germline): SGHTA, FQGTGA. The ends were cut back, 5 bases at V and 3 bases at J, with 14 bases in the middle. The CDR3 contains 15 residues. The CDR3 region has the DNA TGTGCCAGCAGCCCCGAGGCCGGCCACTACAATGAGCAGTTCTTC. Its protein product is CASSPEAGHYNEQFF.

This clone was seen repeatedly, ten times or more. This chain uses TRBV7-2 with TRBJ2-7, with D possibly being TRBD1 (6 bases). The CDR3 is 13 amino acids. The germline CDR1 and CDR2 sequences are SGHTA and FQGNSA. V lost 5 bases to trimming and J lost 4 bases, with 12 bases between them. The CDR3 protein is CASSQQQGYEQYF. CDR3 sequence (DNA): TGTGCCAGCAGCCAACAACAGGGATACGAGCAGTACTTC.

The chain couples TRBV30 to TRBJ2-7; D gene unclear. CDR3 size: 13 residues. Trimming removed 4 bases from V and 1 base from J, with 11 bases in between. From germline, CDR1 is GTSNPN and CDR2 SVGIG (reference sequence). The DNA for the CDR3 is TGTGCCTGGACGAGGTTACTGTCCTACGAGCAGTACTTC. As protein: CAWTRLLSYEQYF.

The chain combines TRBV27 with TRBJ1-5; no firm D call. There are 12 residues in the CDR3. Germline CDR1 reads MNHEY; CDR2 reads SMNVEV (reference sequence). V gave up 2 bases and J gave up 9 bases, with 8 bases separating them. The CDR3 DNA reads TGTGCCAGCAGTTTACCCCGGGGGCCCCAGCATTTT. Its translation: CASSLPRGPQHF.

Only a few counts were recorded for this clone. The gene calls are TRBV9 and TRBJ2-1; possibly TRBD1 for D (6 bases). CDR1 and CDR2 from the germline V gene are SGDLS and YYNGEE. The CDR3 runs 13 residues. V was pared by 0 bases and J by 6 bases, with 7 bases between. The CDR3 DNA is TGTGCCAGCAGCGTAGCAGGGGTCAATGAGCAGTTCTTC. Residues: CASSVAGVNEQFF. Based on the CDR3 plus reference TRBV9 and TRBJ2-1, the full variable domain is DSGVTQTPKHLITATGQRVTLRCSPRSGDLSVYWYQQSLDQGLQFLIQYYNGEERAKGNILERFSAQQFPDLHSELNLSSLELGDSALYFCASSVAGVNEQFFGPGTRLTVL.

The chain has TRBV11-2 and TRBJ2-5; possibly TRBD1 for D (5 bases). V was trimmed by 5 bases and J by 2 bases, leaving 15 bases between them. Germline CDR1 and CDR2: SGHAT and FQNNGV. The CDR3 covers 15 residues. The CDR3 here is CASSPAPGPQETQYF. In DNA, the CDR3 is TGTGCCAGCAGCCCGGCACCAGGGCCTCAAGAGACCCAGTACTTC. Full variable domain (outside the CDR3, taken from reference TRBV11-2 and TRBJ2-5): EAGVAQSPRYKIIEKRQSVAFWCNPISGHATLYWYQQILGQGPKLLIQFQNNGVVDDSQLPKDRFSAERLKGVDSTLKIQPAKLEDSAVYLCASSPAPGPQETQYFGPGTRLLVL.

The J gene is TRBJ2-1, the V gene TRBV19; weak D call: TRBD2 (6 bases). Trimming pared 7 bases from V and 2 bases from J, leaving 18 bases between. Per the germline V gene, CDR1 is LNHDA and CDR2 is SQIVND (reference sequence). This CDR3 has 16 residues. DNA of the CDR3: TGTGCCAGTACTCAGACAGCGGGCAACGCCTACAATGAGCAGTTCTTC. Protein: CASTQTAGNAYNEQFF.

This chain uses TRBV6-5 with TRBJ1-5; TRBD1 aligns across 7 bases. The V and J ends lost 4 bases and 2 bases, in that order; junction bases with no gene match: 2. The V gene's germline CDR1 is MNHEY and CDR2 SVGAGI. This CDR3 region has 14 residues. This chain's CDR3 is CASSSGQGNQPQHF. The CDR3, as DNA: TGTGCCAGCAGTTCCGGACAGGGCAATCAGCCCCAGCATTTT.

This chain links TRBV21-1 with TRBJ2-7; the table's D call, TRBD1, has no DNA check behind it. TRBV21-1 is a pseudogene. The CDR3 contains 16 residues. CDR3 region: CASSTSCQGSSYEQYF. As DNA, the CDR3 is TGTGCCAGCAGCACCTCCTGCCAGGGGTCCTCCTACGAGCAGTACTTC.

V is TRBV28 and J is TRBJ2-5; no clear D. The CDR3 runs 13 residues. Trimming took off 4 bases at V and 3 bases at J, with 9 bases between the two ends. The germline CDR1 and CDR2 sequences are MDHEN and SYDVKM. For the CDR3, the DNA is TGTGCCAGCAGTTCTCCAGCGAAAGAGACCCAGTACTTC. Amino acid sequence: CASSSPAKETQYF.

This chain links TRBV5-1 with TRBJ2-3, with 7 bases that match TRBD2. The V segment lost 0 bases and the J segment 6 bases; nucleotides outside the gene matches: 7. From germline, CDR1 is SGHRS and CDR2 YFSETQ. The CDR3 is made up of 15 amino acids. The CDR3 spells CASSLEGLSGDTQYF. CDR3 bases: TGCGCCAGCAGCTTGGAGGGACTATCGGGGGATACGCAGTATTTT.

V and J are TRBV5-1 and TRBJ2-7; 8 bases are shared with TRBD1. The ends lost 4 bases at V and 2 bases at J; junction bases unmatched: 5. The CDR3 extends over 14 amino acids. Per germline, CDR1 SGHRS and CDR2 YFSETQ. The DNA for the CDR3 is TGCGCCAGCAGCCTTGGACAGGGCCCCTACGAGCAGTACTTC. The encoded protein is CASSLGQGPYEQYF.

The chain couples TRBV10-3 to TRBJ2-2; D is possibly TRBD1 (6 bases). The V end lost 3 bases, the J end lost 7 bases, and 9 bases lay between the germline ends. Germline V gene data show CDR1 as ENHRY and CDR2 as SYGVKD. The CDR3 is 13 amino acids. For the CDR3, the DNA is TGTGCCATCAGTGAAACAGGGTACGGGGAGCTGTTTTTT. Amino acids: CAISETGYGELFF.

This clone was seen a handful of times. The chain couples TRBV19 to TRBJ2-1; 13 bases align to TRBD2. This CDR3 has 16 residues. The germline V gene has CDR1 LNHDA and CDR2 SQIVND (reference sequence). Trimming took 3 bases from V and 5 from J; bases not matched to a gene: 4. CDR3 bases: TGTGCCAGTAGTATTCCGGGACTAGCGGGACACAATGAGCAGTTCTTC. It encodes CASSIPGLAGHNEQFF.

This chain joins TRBV6-2 or TRBV6-3 and TRBJ1-5; D gene ambiguous. Trimming cost V 4 bases and J 5 bases, with 6 bases left between them. The CDR3 loop spans 12 amino acids. The germline V gene encodes CDR1 MNHEY and CDR2 SVGEGT. Here the CDR3 reads CASSFPYQPQHF. Written as DNA, the CDR3 is TGTGCCAGCAGTTTTCCGTATCAGCCCCAGCATTTT.

The chain carries TRBV6-5 and TRBJ1-4; perhaps TRBD1 as D (6 bases). The V gene's germline CDR1 is MNHEY and CDR2 SVGAGI. This CDR3 contains 15 residues. Trimming pared 6 bases from V and 8 bases from J, leaving 19 bases between. CDR3 coding DNA: TGTGCCAGCAGCAGGGGACAAACGAGTGAGGAAAAACTGTTTTTT. The encoded protein is CASSRGQTSEEKLFF.

This chain links TRBV27 with TRBJ2-7, with 10 bases identical to TRBD2. V dropped 5 bases and J dropped 4; count of bases not matched to a gene: 8. Looked up from germline, CDR1 is MNHEY and CDR2 is SMNVEV (reference sequence). The CDR3 has 15 amino acids. The CDR3 loop is CASSTPASGRYEQYF. DNA for the CDR3: TGTGCCAGCAGTACCCCGGCTAGCGGGAGATACGAGCAGTACTTC.

The chain links TRBV10-3 to TRBJ1-1; 10 bases line up with TRBD1. The J segment lost 0 bases and the V segment lost 5 bases, leaving 6 bases of the junction unmatched. The CDR3 has 16 residues. CDR1 is ENHRY and CDR2 is SYGVKD in the germline V gene. The CDR3 DNA sequence: TGTGCCATCAGTCCCCGGACAGGGGGTATGAACACTGAAGCTTTCTTT. It specifies CAISPRTGGMNTEAFF.

This chain uses TRBV14 with TRBJ1-1, with a tentative D call TRBD1 (5 bases). The CDR3 totals 16 residues. V was pared by 0 bases and J by 3 bases, with 14 bases between. CDR1 and CDR2 (germline): SGHDN, FVKESK. CDR3 amino acids: CASSQDLGARHTEAFF. DNA for the CDR3: TGTGCCAGCAGCCAAGATTTAGGGGCGCGTCACACTGAAGCTTTCTTT.